Listed below are T cell receptor beta chains from one sample, sequenced in a study of CD8+ T cells in alopecia areata. The table came from immunoSEQ multiplex PCR; TCRdb's copy has only in-frame clones and leaves some out. This repertoire shows under 350,000 clones, about 62% found once; its top ten account for under 2%. The sample here was CD4+ T cells sorted from blood, taken at week 24, from a patient treated with tofacitinib. These receptors were taken from a human donor with alopecia areata. CDR3s include the opening cysteine and the closing phenylalanine or tryptophan. A D gene is named only where the DNA matches it firmly. Part of the rows lack a size; the others show once, few, many or a class for expanded clones.

V	size	J	D	CDR3	DNA
TRBV30	.	TRBJ1-2	.	CACETGLGGYTF	TGTGCCTGCGAAACAGGGTTAGGTGGCTACACCTTC
TRBV29-1	few	TRBJ2-3	TRBD2	CSVGGLAGPDTQYF	TGCAGCGTCGGAGGACTAGCGGGACCAGATACGCAGTATTTT
TRBV4-3	few	TRBJ2-7	.	CASSQDGAQNEQYF	TGCGCCAGCAGCCAAGATGGGGCTCAGAACGAGCAGTACTTC
TRBV5-4	.	TRBJ1-4	.	CASSFEGSNEKLFF	TGTGCCAGCAGCTTTGAAGGCTCTAATGAAAAACTGTTTTTT
TRBV7-2	.	TRBJ1-2	TRBD1	CASSSYGTAALDGYTF	TGTGCCAGCAGCTCCTACGGGACAGCGGCCTTAGATGGCTACACCTTC
TRBV20-1	.	TRBJ2-7	.	CSALDLYEQYF	TGCAGTGCTTTGGACCTCTACGAGCAGTACTTC
TRBV30	.	TRBJ1-6	.	CAWRGKTGGNSPLHF	TGTGCCTGGAGGGGCAAAACAGGCGGGAATTCACCCCTCCACTTT
TRBV29-1	.	TRBJ2-3	.	CSVGGLSGRAAADTQYF	TGCAGCGTTGGGGGGTTGAGTGGGAGAGCGGCGGCAGATACGCAGTATTTT
TRBV30	.	TRBJ2-1	.	CAWDPGVSGEQFF	TGTGCCTGGGACCCCGGGGTATCCGGTGAGCAGTTCTTC
TRBV25-1	few	TRBJ2-5	.	CASTRGRGGPQYF	TGTGCCAGCACCCGAGGGCGAGGGGGACCCCAGTACTTC
TRBV5-6	.	TRBJ1-1	TRBD1	CASSPDRDTEAFF	TGTGCCAGCAGCCCGGACAGGGACACTGAAGCTTTCTTT
TRBV2	once	TRBJ2-7	.	CASSEGNEQYF	TGTGCCAGCAGTGAAGGGAACGAGCAGTACTTC
TRBV7-2	few	TRBJ2-5	TRBD2	CASRSGGTQETQYF	TGTGCCAGTCGGTCCGGGGGGACTCAAGAGACCCAGTACTTC
TRBV30	.	TRBJ2-7	.	CAWSVSNRDYEQYF	TGTGCCTGGAGTGTGTCCAACAGGGACTACGAGCAGTACTTC
TRBV4-1	.	TRBJ2-1	TRBD2	CASSQGASGGPHRNEQFF	TGCGCCAGCAGCCAAGGGGCTAGCGGGGGCCCTCACCGGAATGAGCAGTTCTTC
TRBV4-1	.	TRBJ1-1	.	CASSPRFREGAEAFF	TGCGCCAGCAGCCCCCGGTTCAGGGAGGGGGCTGAAGCTTTCTTT
TRBV4-1	.	TRBJ2-7	TRBD2	CASSLKPLAGAHEQYF	TGCGCCAGCAGCCTTAAGCCACTAGCGGGGGCCCACGAGCAGTACTTC
TRBV7-9	.	TRBJ2-7	.	CASSLGPEQYF	TGTGCCAGCAGCTTAGGCCCCGAGCAGTACTTC
TRBV10-3	few	TRBJ2-5	.	CAISEQGRETQYF	TGTGCCATCAGTGAGCAGGGGAGGGAGACCCAGTACTTC
TRBV4-3	.	TRBJ1-5	.	CASSRNLDREPQHF	TGCGCCAGCAGCCGAAACCTTGACCGGGAACCCCAGCATTTT
TRBV9	.	TRBJ2-1	TRBD2	CASSVVVAGAYNEQFF	TGTGCCAGCAGCGTAGTGGTAGCGGGGGCTTACAATGAGCAGTTCTTC
TRBV29-1	.	TRBJ1-1	.	CSVGQPNTEAFF	TGCAGCGTCGGACAGCCGAACACTGAAGCTTTCTTT
TRBV29-1	few	TRBJ2-3	.	CSVDARPGGPSTDTQYF	TGCAGCGTTGACGCGAGGCCGGGTGGACCTAGCACAGATACGCAGTATTTT
TRBV29-1	few	TRBJ2-1	TRBD1	CSVADRGIYNEQFF	TGCAGCGTTGCGGACAGGGGAATATACAATGAGCAGTTCTTC
TRBV9	few	TRBJ1-3	.	CASSVDGNSGNTIYF	TGTGCCAGCAGCGTAGACGGGAACTCTGGAAACACCATATATTTT
TRBV13	.	TRBJ2-7	TRBD2	CASSLSGGRWYEQYF	TGTGCCAGCAGCTTAAGCGGGGGTCGTTGGTACGAGCAGTACTTC
TRBV29-1	.	TRBJ2-5	.	CSERPQETQYF	TGCAGCGAAAGGCCCCAAGAGACCCAGTACTTC
TRBV11-2	few	TRBJ1-6	TRBD1	CASSRDSFGSPLHF	TGTGCCAGCAGCCGGGACAGCTTTGGGTCACCCCTCCACTTT
TRBV29-1	.	TRBJ1-2	.	CSAAGRGKNYGYTF	TGCAGCGCGGCCGGTAGAGGGAAGAACTATGGCTACACCTTC
TRBV29-1	.	TRBJ1-1	.	CSVTGRPSFRNTEAFF	TGCAGCGTGACGGGCAGGCCGTCATTCAGGAACACTGAAGCTTTCTTT
TRBV7-2	few	TRBJ1-5	.	CASSSGFNQPQHF	TGTGCCAGCAGCTCGGGATTCAATCAGCCCCAGCATTTT